This entry concerns a single T cell receptor beta chain. Its antigen is not yet known. No much larger clone is present one base from it, and per-base qualities are unavailable. This specimen belongs to a study of radiation and T cells in renal cell carcinoma (dated by TCRdb to about 2020). General notes on the study: The samples were drawn from a clinical trial, where primary renal cell carcinomas were treated with 15 Gy of stereotactic body radiation therapy and then removed by nephrectomy 4 weeks afterward. A total of some 51 samples underwent TCR beta sequencing, made up of about 25 tumors and about 27 peripheral blood samples. In the approximately 57 samples combined, some 4,000,000 unique CDR3 nucleotide sequences were found, encoding roughly 2.5 million unique CDR3 amino acid sequences. What the work shows at the level of the full study, not this receptor alone: In blood, the top tumor clonotypes increased between baseline and 2 weeks post-radiation and then shrank by 4 weeks, which suggests that tumor-resident clones expanded only transiently. Blood repertoire dynamics were not followed beyond 4 weeks after treatment. No pretreatment tumor biopsies were available, so the baseline intratumoral presence of clonotypes could not be determined. Because the trial had a single-armed design, the trial could not examine how radiation dose or scheduling affected the TCR repertoire.

The sample's time point, from its label and the paper: blood 2 weeks post-SBRT. The intended sense of this specimen's treatment or condition label: 15 Gy SBRT to primary tumor, nephrectomy 4 weeks later. To follow tumor-enriched clonotypes, serial peripheral blood was collected from radiation-treated patients at baseline and at 2 weeks and 4 weeks after SBRT. Every patient's renal cell carcinoma showed clear cell pathology. The QIAamp DNA Blood Mini Kit (Qiagen) was used to prepare genomic DNA for TCR sequencing. The analyses included only samples that passed all quality control checks. Deletion took 4 bases off V and 0 bases off J, with a span of 26 bases between the germline ends. From its cysteine to its phenylalanine, the CDR3 spans 20 amino acids. The read is trimmed to its CDR3 DNA, 60 bases read in frame from base 1. CDR1 and CDR2, per the germline V gene, are LGHNA and YNFKEQ. The immunoSEQ kit was used, according to the manufacturer's recommendations, to generate TCR beta libraries from genomic DNA. To prepare libraries, a first multiplex PCR with proprietary primers was run, followed by a second PCR that added unique barcodes, and a bead cleanup was done after each round. A positive control reaction and a negative control reaction, both provided in the kit, were run with every batch of samples. The final libraries were assessed on an Agilent 4200 TapeStation D1000 ScreenTape, pooled by volume, and quantified by qPCR. Sequencing ran on an Illumina NextSeq500 with a MidOutput 150-cycle cartridge, using 156 Read1 and 15 Index1 cycles with kit custom primers. The pooled library was loaded at around 1.1 pM with an approximately 20% PhiX control spike-in. As for the original processing: Vendor-processed data were analyzed in R, and a clonotype was defined as all T cells sharing the same CDR3 nucleotide sequence. For clone abundance analyses, frequencies were normalized to the 10,000 most abundant clones per sample. Public T cell clones, which averaged fewer than five per sample, were removed prior to analysis. Tumor-enriched clonotypes and baseline blood-enriched clonotypes were defined as those with an abundance difference of at least 32-fold between compartments. A beta-binomial differential abundance model was applied to find clonotypes that expanded or contracted between blood time points. The Baroni-Urbani and Buser coefficient was used to measure tumor-blood repertoire similarity, and groups were compared with two-tailed Wilcoxon tests in R. In its TCRdb copy, this immuneACCESS table keeps in-frame sequences only and misses some clones. Where compared with another copy, unresolved V genes explain less than half of these, and the others have no known cause. That table furnishes V, J and clone size, whereas the DNA furnished D and trimming. The sample data list some 130,000 clones, and 75% to 90% of these were observed just once. The top ten hold around 1.8% of the sample.

Sequencing was performed on blood, taken from a patient whose treatment included radiotherapy and nephrectomy. The chain couples TRBV4-2 to TRBJ2-3; the D gene is possibly TRBD1, with 5 bases matching. This receptor was obtained from a woman aged 60-70 years with renal cell carcinoma. The nucleotide sequence reads TGTGCCAGCAGCCCAACAGGTGTCGATGGGGCCCACCAGAGCACAGATACGCAGTATTTT. Translated, this is CASSPTGVDGAHQSTDTQYF.